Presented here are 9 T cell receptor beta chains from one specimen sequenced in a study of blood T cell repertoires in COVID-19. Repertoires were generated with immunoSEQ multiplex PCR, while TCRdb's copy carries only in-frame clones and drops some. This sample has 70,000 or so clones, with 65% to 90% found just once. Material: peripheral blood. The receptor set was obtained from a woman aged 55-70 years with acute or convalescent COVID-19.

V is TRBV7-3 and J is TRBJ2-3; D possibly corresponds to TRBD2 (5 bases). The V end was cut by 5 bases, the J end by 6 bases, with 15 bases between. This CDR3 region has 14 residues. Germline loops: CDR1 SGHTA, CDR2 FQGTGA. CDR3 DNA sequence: TGTGCCAGCAGCCATAGCGTGGGTGACGATACGCAGTATTTT. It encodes CASSHSVGDDTQYF.

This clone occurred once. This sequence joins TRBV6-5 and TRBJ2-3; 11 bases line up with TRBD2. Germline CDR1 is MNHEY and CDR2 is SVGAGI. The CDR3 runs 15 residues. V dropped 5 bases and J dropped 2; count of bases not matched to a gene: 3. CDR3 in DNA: TGTGCCAGCAGTCTAGCGGGAGGTCTCACAGATACGCAGTATTTT. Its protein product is CASSLAGGLTDTQYF.

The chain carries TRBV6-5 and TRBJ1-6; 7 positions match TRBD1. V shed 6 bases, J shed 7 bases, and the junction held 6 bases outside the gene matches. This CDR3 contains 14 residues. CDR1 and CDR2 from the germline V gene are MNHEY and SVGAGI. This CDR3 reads CASSRQGENSPLHF. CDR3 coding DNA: TGTGCCAGCAGCAGACAGGGTGAAAATTCACCCCTCCACTTT.

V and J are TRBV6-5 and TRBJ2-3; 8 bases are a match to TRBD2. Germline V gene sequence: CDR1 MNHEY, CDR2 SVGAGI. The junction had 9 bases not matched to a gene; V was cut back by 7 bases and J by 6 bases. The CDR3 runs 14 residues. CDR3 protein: CASMTGGPGDTQYF. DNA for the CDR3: TGTGCCAGCATGACGGGGGGGCCGGGGGATACGCAGTATTTT.

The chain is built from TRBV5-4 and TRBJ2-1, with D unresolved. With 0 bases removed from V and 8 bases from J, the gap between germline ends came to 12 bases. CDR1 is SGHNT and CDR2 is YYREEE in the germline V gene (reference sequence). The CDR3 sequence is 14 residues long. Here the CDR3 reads CASSLDRVVHEQFF. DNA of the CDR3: TGTGCCAGCAGCTTGGATAGAGTGGTACATGAGCAGTTCTTC.

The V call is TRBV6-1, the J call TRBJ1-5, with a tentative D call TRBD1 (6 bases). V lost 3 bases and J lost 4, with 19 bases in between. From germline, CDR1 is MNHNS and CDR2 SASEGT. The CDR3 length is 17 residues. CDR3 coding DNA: TGTGCCAGCAGTGATGTTTCGAGGTTACAGGGTAATCAGCCCCAGCATTTT. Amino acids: CASSDVSRLQGNQPQHF.

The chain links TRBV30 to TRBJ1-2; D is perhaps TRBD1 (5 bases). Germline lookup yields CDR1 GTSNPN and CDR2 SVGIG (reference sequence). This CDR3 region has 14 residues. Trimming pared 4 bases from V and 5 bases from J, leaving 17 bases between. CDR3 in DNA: TGTGCCTGGACCGGGCAGGGCCCTAGATATGGCTACACCTTC. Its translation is CAWTGQGPRYGYTF. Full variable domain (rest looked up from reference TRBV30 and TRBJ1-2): SQTIHQWPATLVQPVGSPLSLECTVEGTSNPNLYWYRQAAGRGLQLLFYSVGIGQISSEVPQNLSASRPQDRQFILSSKKLLLSDSGFYLCAWTGQGPRYGYTFGSGTRLTVV.

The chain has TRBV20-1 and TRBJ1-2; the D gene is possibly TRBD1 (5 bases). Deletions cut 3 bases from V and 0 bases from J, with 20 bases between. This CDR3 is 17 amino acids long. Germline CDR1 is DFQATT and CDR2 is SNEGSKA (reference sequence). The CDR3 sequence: CSASNPTRQTTNYGYTF. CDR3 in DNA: TGCAGTGCTAGTAACCCTACACGACAGACAACTAACTATGGCTACACCTTC.

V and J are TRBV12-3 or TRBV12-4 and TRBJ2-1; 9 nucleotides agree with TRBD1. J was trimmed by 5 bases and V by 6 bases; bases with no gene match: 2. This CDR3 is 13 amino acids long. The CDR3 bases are TGTGCCAGCAGAGGGACAGGGAACAATGAGCAGTTCTTC. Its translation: CASRGTGNNEQFF.